This entry describes one T cell receptor beta chain. Its antigen is not known. Germline CDR1 and CDR2: LNHNV and YYDKDF (reference sequence). The CDR3 covers 13 residues. The V and J ends lost 6 bases and 3 bases respectively, with 10 bases between them. The data are from a study of T cells after yellow fever vaccination. Across the study: When fractions had low cell numbers, they were prepared with SMART-Seq v4 Ultra Low Input.

Notes on the study in general: After the booster, roughly 96% of CD4 and approximately 87% of CD8 primary-response clones were re-detected. Abundant contaminating clonotypes from the bulk population could appear in FACS-sorted repertoires.

TCRdb redid the calling of the 5' RACE reads with MiXCR, one entry per CDR3 protein. The profile shows some 600,000 distinct CDR3 sequences, roughly a sixth of them singletons. The sample was PBMCs, taken around 5 days after the first yellow fever vaccination. The chain recombines TRBV15 with TRBJ2-3, with TRBD1 as a possible D gene (6 bases). The sequence was collected from a man between 18 and 35 years old who received the YFV17D yellow fever vaccine. The CDR3 loop is CATRAQGTDTQYF. CDR3 in DNA: TGTGCCACCAGAGCACAGGGTACAGATACGCAGTATTTT.